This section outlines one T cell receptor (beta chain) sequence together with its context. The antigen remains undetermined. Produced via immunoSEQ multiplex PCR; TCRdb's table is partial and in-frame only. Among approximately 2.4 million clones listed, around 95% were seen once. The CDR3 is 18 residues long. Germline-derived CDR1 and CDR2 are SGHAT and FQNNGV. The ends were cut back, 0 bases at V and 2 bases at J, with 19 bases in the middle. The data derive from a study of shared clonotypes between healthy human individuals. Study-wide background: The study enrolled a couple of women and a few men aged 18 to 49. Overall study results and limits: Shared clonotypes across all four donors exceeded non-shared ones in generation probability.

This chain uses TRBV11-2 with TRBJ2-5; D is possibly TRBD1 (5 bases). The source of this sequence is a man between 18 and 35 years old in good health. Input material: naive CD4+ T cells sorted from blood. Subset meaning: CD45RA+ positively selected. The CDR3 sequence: CASSLDQGSDSSQETQYF. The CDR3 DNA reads TGTGCCAGCAGCTTAGATCAGGGAAGCGATTCATCACAAGAGACCCAGTACTTC.